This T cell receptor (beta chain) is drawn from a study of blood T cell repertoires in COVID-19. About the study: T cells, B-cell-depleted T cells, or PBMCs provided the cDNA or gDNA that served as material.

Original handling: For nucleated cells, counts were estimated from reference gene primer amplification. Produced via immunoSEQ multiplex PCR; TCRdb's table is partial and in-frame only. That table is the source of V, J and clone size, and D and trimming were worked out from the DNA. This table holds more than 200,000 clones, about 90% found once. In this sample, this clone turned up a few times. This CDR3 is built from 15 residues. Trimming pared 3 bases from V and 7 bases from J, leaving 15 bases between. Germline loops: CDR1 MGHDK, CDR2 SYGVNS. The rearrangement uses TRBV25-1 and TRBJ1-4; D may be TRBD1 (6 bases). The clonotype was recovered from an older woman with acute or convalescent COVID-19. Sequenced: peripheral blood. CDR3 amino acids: CASSDKQGLAEKLFF. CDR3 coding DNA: TGTGCCAGCAGTGATAAACAGGGTCTTGCTGAAAAACTGTTTTTT. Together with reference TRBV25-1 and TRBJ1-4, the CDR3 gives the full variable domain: EADIYQTPRYLVIGTGKKITLECSQTMGHDKMYWYQQDPGMELHLIHYSYGVNSTEKGDLSSESTVSRIRTEHFPLTLESARPSHTSQYLCASSDKQGLAEKLFFGSGTQLSVL.